The clone carrying this T cell receptor (beta chain) showed up just a few times. Antigen: not known. These data originate in a study of T-cell memory formation after mild COVID-19. Findings and limits, study-wide: Pre-infection memory already had some responding clones, implying cross-reactive memory joined.

TCR alpha and TCR beta cDNA libraries with sample barcodes and UMIs came from 5'RACE using constant-segment primers. TCRdb reprocessed the 5' RACE reads via MiXCR and lists one record per CDR3 protein. The sample holds some 290,000 distinct CDR3 sequences; 15% to 20% are singletons and the top ten take 23%. Trimming left V 0 bases short and J 5 bases short, with 14 bases between. The CDR3 length is 16 residues. The germline V gene encodes CDR1 KGHSH and CDR2 LQKENI. What was sequenced was PBMCs or a T cell subset sorted from them (not recorded which). The chain recombines TRBV18 with TRBJ2-1; D may be TRBD1 (6 bases). The sequence was collected from a man aged 18-30 years who had mild COVID-19 (a few samples of this study predate the infection). Cell type and time point are not known. CDR3 nucleotide sequence: TGTGCCAGCTCACCACCGTCAGGGGCGTTAGACAATGAGCAGTTCTTC. This encodes CASSPPSGALDNEQFF.